One sample yielded the 17 T cell receptor beta chains listed below, sequenced in a study of cytomegalovirus exposure and HLA in healthy donors (dated by TCRdb to about 2017). Library preparation used the immunoSEQ multiplex PCR assay. The multiplex PCR relied on a mix of 60 forward primers for TCR Vbeta segments and 13 reverse primers for TCR Jbeta segments. Held by TCRdb, this immuneACCESS table contains in-frame sequences only and omits some clones. Under half of the omission traces to an unresolved V gene where checked; the cause of the rest is unknown. The sample records 170,000 or so clones, 79% of which are singletons. Of the sample, 0.69% is held by the ten largest clones. Input material: PBMCs. Every receptor here comes from a woman aged 40 to 50 in good health and CMV-seronegative.

This clone was seen a single time. The rearrangement links TRBV20-1 to TRBJ2-7; D is possibly TRBD1 (6 bases). The V end was cut by 7 bases, the J end by 3 bases, with 10 bases between. Germline lookup yields CDR1 DFQATT and CDR2 SNEGSKA (reference sequence). The CDR3 has 11 amino acids. Written as DNA, the CDR3 is TGCAGTGGGCAGGGGCTCTACGAGCAGTACTTC. Residues: CSGQGLYEQYF.

This chain links TRBV9 with TRBJ2-3; D is possibly TRBD1 (6 bases). Germline CDR1 is SGDLS and CDR2 is YYNGEE. The CDR3 totals 14 residues. Trimming pared 3 bases from V and 1 base from J, leaving 9 bases between. The CDR3 DNA reads as TGTGCCAGCAGCGGGACAGCCGGCACAGATACGCAGTATTTT. Translated, it gives CASSGTAGTDTQYF.

This clone was seen only a few times. This chain connects TRBV30 to TRBJ1-1; D unresolved. Germline V gene data show CDR1 as GTSNPN and CDR2 as SVGIG (reference sequence). There are 14 residues in the CDR3. The germline V and J ends were trimmed by 3 bases and 4 bases, with 15 bases remaining between them. CDR3 DNA: TGTGCCTGGAGCGGGTCCAGTATACGCACTGAAGCTTTCTTT. It yields the protein CAWSGSSIRTEAFF.

The chain is built from TRBV28 and TRBJ2-1; 8 nucleotides match TRBD1. The CDR3 runs 13 residues. The V gene end was trimmed by 5 bases and the J gene end by 5 bases; junction bases not matched to a gene: 2. Germline values: CDR1 MDHEN, CDR2 SYDVKM. The CDR3, as DNA: TGTGCCAGCAGTCGACAGGGGAACAATGAGCAGTTCTTC. Its translation is CASSRQGNNEQFF.

This clone was picked up a small number of times. The chain is built from TRBV30 and TRBJ1-1, with 7 bases lining up with TRBD1. In germline, CDR1 is GTSNPN, CDR2 SVGIG (reference sequence). V lost 7 bases and J lost 0; bases outside the gene matches: 11. This CDR3 has 15 residues. Here the CDR3 DNA reads TGTGCCTACTCCCGGGACAGTATATTGAACACTGAAGCTTTCTTT. Its protein is CAYSRDSILNTEAFF.

The chain couples TRBV5-1 to TRBJ1-2; no clear D. CDR3 length: 14 residues. Trimming stripped 5 bases from V and 7 bases from J, with 18 bases between. Germline CDR1 is SGHRS and CDR2 is YFSETQ. CDR3 residues: CASRSVGGNAGYTF. CDR3 DNA sequence: TGCGCCAGCAGGTCTGTAGGAGGTAACGCTGGCTACACCTTC.

This chain joins TRBV13 and TRBJ2-1; 8 bases line up with TRBD1. After removal of 8 bases from V and 12 bases from J, the junction contained 6 bases not matched to a gene. Germline assignment: CDR1 PRHDT and CDR2 FYEKMQ (reference sequence). The CDR3 is 11 amino acids. This chain's CDR3 is CASVSGTGQFF. The CDR3 DNA reads as TGTGCCAGCGTCTCCGGGACAGGGCAGTTCTTC.

This rearrangement joins TRBV6-4 to TRBJ2-3; 9 bases align to TRBD2. Unmatched junction bases numbered 4, after V lost 4 bases and J lost 2 bases. Germline assignment: CDR1 MRHNA and CDR2 SNTAGT. The CDR3 extends over 15 amino acids. CDR3 nucleotides: TGTGCCAGCAGTGCGACTAGCGGCAACACAGATACGCAGTATTTT. This sequence encodes CASSATSGNTDTQYF.

The chain links TRBV6-6 to TRBJ2-7; 12 bases fit TRBD2. V lost 4 bases, J lost 7 bases, and 11 bases stayed unmatched. Germline CDR1 reads MNHNY; CDR2 reads SVGAGI (reference sequence). The CDR3 runs 16 residues. CDR3 bases: TGTGCCAGCAGTTCCCGGACTAGCGGGACTAGGGGGGAGCAGTACTTC. This gives the protein CASSSRTSGTRGEQYF.

The chain carries TRBV19 and TRBJ1-2, with 9 bases matching TRBD1. The CDR3 is made up of 13 amino acids. Germline loops: CDR1 LNHDA, CDR2 SQIVND (reference sequence). V lost 6 bases to trimming and J lost 8 bases; unmatched junction nucleotides: 7. CDR3 sequence: CASRTGGARGYTF. The CDR3 nucleotides are TGTGCCAGTAGAACAGGGGGCGCGAGGGGCTACACCTTC.

The chain uses TRBV6-4 and TRBJ1-1; a weak D match, TRBD1 (5 bases). Germline V lookup: CDR1 MRHNA, CDR2 SNTAGT. Trimming left V 6 bases short and J 1 base short, with 12 bases between. This CDR3 is 14 amino acids long. CDR3 DNA: TGTGCCAGCAGCTCCCAGGGAGGGAACACTGAAGCTTTCTTT. This encodes CASSSQGGNTEAFF.

This chain links TRBV19 with TRBJ1-4, with no clear D. The V gene lost 6 bases and the J gene lost 4 bases, with 24 bases spanning the gap. The CDR3 has 18 amino acids. CDR1 is LNHDA, CDR2 SQIVND, per germline (reference sequence). In DNA form, the CDR3 reads TGTGCCAGTAGGGGCAGTCGACCCAGAACCTCCTTTAATGAAAAACTGTTTTTT. The encoded protein is CASRGSRPRTSFNEKLFF.

The genes are TRBV7-3 and TRBJ2-3, with 14 nucleotides matching TRBD2. Germline assignment: CDR1 SGHTA and CDR2 FQGTGA. The CDR3 contains 16 residues. J lost 5 bases, V lost 2 bases, and 3 bases had no gene match. The CDR3 DNA is TGTGCCAGCAGCTTACAAGGACTAGCGGGGGGAGATACGCAGTATTTT. Amino acids: CASSLQGLAGGDTQYF.

V is TRBV7-6 and J is TRBJ2-7; 9 nucleotides line up with TRBD2. Germline CDR1 and CDR2: SGHVS and FNYEAQ. There are 15 residues in the CDR3. Trimming cost V 0 bases and J 4 bases; bases outside gene matches: 4. The CDR3 DNA is TGTGCCAGCAGCTTAGCTGCGGGAGGGTCGTACGAGCAGTACTTC. Translated, it gives CASSLAAGGSYEQYF.

In this sample, this clone turned up once. The chain links TRBV15 to TRBJ1-5; 9 bases fit TRBD1. CDR1 is LNHNV, CDR2 YYDKDF, per germline (reference sequence). The CDR3 totals 19 residues. V lost 5 bases to trimming and J lost 5 bases; unmatched junction nucleotides: 19. This CDR3 reads CATSGPGTGRTDGDQPQHF. The CDR3 DNA sequence: TGTGCCACCAGCGGTCCCGGGACAGGGCGAACAGATGGTGATCAGCCCCAGCATTTT.

This chain links TRBV5-1 with TRBJ2-3; weak D call: TRBD1 (5 bases). CDR1 and CDR2 from the germline V gene are SGHRS and YFSETQ. V lost 4 bases and J 0 bases, leaving 12 bases between the germline ends. This CDR3 has 15 residues. The chain's CDR3 is CASSPDTYSTDTQYF. The CDR3 bases are TGCGCCAGCAGCCCGGACACCTATAGCACAGATACGCAGTATTTT.

The chain recombines TRBV12-5 with TRBJ2-2, with a tentative D call TRBD2 (7 bases). In germline, CDR1 is LGHNT, CDR2 FRNRAP. CDR3 length equals 15 residues. The V end lost 7 bases, the J end lost 1 base, and 13 bases lay between the germline ends. For the CDR3, the DNA is TGTGCTAGTGCCCGGGGGGCCGAGAACACCGGGGAGCTGTTTTTT. It specifies CASARGAENTGELFF.